This TCR beta chain emerged from a study of cytomegalovirus exposure and HLA in healthy donors. The CDR3 runs to 16 residues. The germline gives CDR1 KGHSH, CDR2 LQKENI. Trimming shortened V by 3 bases and J by 3 bases, and 18 bases separated the two germline ends. This clone was found a few times. Its target is not known. Study-wide results and caveats: The authors later found most CMV-associated TCR beta chains appeared HLA-restricted. Presence/absence analysis assumed near-uniform sequencing depth across donors. For cytomegalovirus status, the classifier reportedly gave diagnoses with high specificity and sensitivity.

PCR primers comprised 60 Vbeta and 13 Jbeta primers. Assay used: immunoSEQ multiplex PCR; TCRdb lists only in-frame clones, some missing. The repertoire consists of 150,000 to 200,000 clones, with about four fifths occurring once and the leading ten covering around 1.6%. The sequence derives from a woman in her forties or fifties in good health and CMV-seronegative. The rearrangement joins TRBV18 to TRBJ2-7; D is perhaps TRBD2 (6 bases). Sequenced: PBMCs. The CDR3 nucleotides are TGTGCCAGCTCACCGGGTGGCGGGACTGTCTTCTACGAGCAGTACTTC. Protein sequence: CASSPGGGTVFYEQYF.